A selection of T cell receptor beta chains follows, all from one sample in a study of blood T cell repertoires in COVID-19. TCRdb's copy holds only in-frame clones and misses some; the assay was immunoSEQ multiplex PCR. Of roughly 63,000 clones in the sample, about 88% were seen once. The sample consisted of peripheral blood. The receptors here all came from a woman aged 45-65 years with active or convalescent COVID-19. The CDR3 runs from the conserved cysteine through the conserved F or W. Each record gives: V gene, D gene, J gene, clone size, CDR3 DNA, CDR3 protein. A D gene is named only where the DNA matches it firmly. Size is stated for part of the rows, as once, few or many counts, or as a class when the clone is expanded.

v_call: TRBV19; d_call: TRBD2; j_call: TRBJ2-5; clone_size: -; cdr3_nt: TGTGCCAGTAGTACTGGGACTACTCCGGAGACCCAGTACTTC; cdr3_aa: CASSTGTTPETQYF
v_call: TRBV4-1; d_call: -; j_call: TRBJ1-5; clone_size: -; cdr3_nt: TGCGCCAGCAGCCAAGAGTCGGGACATCCCCAGCCCCAGCATTTT; cdr3_aa: CASSQESGHPQPQHF
v_call: TRBV5-1; d_call: TRBD2; j_call: TRBJ2-1; clone_size: -; cdr3_nt: TGCGCCAGCAGCTTAGGTTCTAGCGGGACCGGTGAGCAGTTCTTC; cdr3_aa: CASSLGSSGTGEQFF
v_call: TRBV3-1/TRBV3-2; d_call: -; j_call: TRBJ1-1; clone_size: -; cdr3_nt: TGTGCCAGCAGCCGTATGAACACTGAAGCTTTCTTT; cdr3_aa: CASSRMNTEAFF
v_call: TRBV24-1; d_call: -; j_call: TRBJ2-3; clone_size: -; cdr3_nt: TGTGCCACCAGTGCGGGGGGCGCCTCAGATACGCAGTATTTT; cdr3_aa: CATSAGGASDTQYF
v_call: TRBV7-8; d_call: TRBD2; j_call: TRBJ2-3; clone_size: once; cdr3_nt: TGTGCCAGCAGCTTCTATACGACTAGCGGGAAATTTACAGATACGCAGTATTTT; cdr3_aa: CASSFYTTSGKFTDTQYF
v_call: TRBV5-5; d_call: -; j_call: TRBJ1-4; clone_size: -; cdr3_nt: TGTGCCAGCAGCCCCTTCATAGCTGAAAAACTGTTTTTT; cdr3_aa: CASSPFIAEKLFF
v_call: TRBV11-2; d_call: TRBD1; j_call: TRBJ2-1; clone_size: once; cdr3_nt: TGTGCCAGCAACCCAGGGGGAAATGAGCAGTTCTTC; cdr3_aa: CASNPGGNEQFF
v_call: TRBV28; d_call: TRBD1; j_call: TRBJ1-5; clone_size: -; cdr3_nt: TGTGCCAGCAGCAAAAACATCGACAGGGGAAATTTCAATCAGCCCCAGCATTTT; cdr3_aa: CASSKNIDRGNFNQPQHF
v_call: TRBV7-9; d_call: TRBD1; j_call: TRBJ1-2; clone_size: -; cdr3_nt: TGTGCCAGCAGCTGGGGACAGGTCCCCGCTCTAGACACCTTC; cdr3_aa: CASSWGQVPALDTF
v_call: TRBV3-1/TRBV3-2; d_call: -; j_call: TRBJ1-1; clone_size: -; cdr3_nt: TGTGCCAGCAGCCAAAATTTACAGGTCACTGAAGCTTTCTTT; cdr3_aa: CASSQNLQVTEAFF
v_call: TRBV20-1; d_call: TRBD2; j_call: TRBJ2-1; clone_size: -; cdr3_nt: TGCAGTGCTAGTGGCGGGAGGGCCAGGGGTGAGCAGTTCTTC; cdr3_aa: CSASGGRARGEQFF
v_call: TRBV5-1; d_call: TRBD1; j_call: TRBJ1-2; clone_size: -; cdr3_nt: TGCGCCAGCAGCTTGGGACAGGGCTTGAACTATGGCTACACCTTC; cdr3_aa: CASSLGQGLNYGYTF
v_call: TRBV27; d_call: -; j_call: TRBJ2-3; clone_size: -; cdr3_nt: TGTGCCAGCAGTGAACTAGCCCGCACAGATACGCAGTATTTT; cdr3_aa: CASSELARTDTQYF
v_call: TRBV5-8; d_call: -; j_call: TRBJ2-3; clone_size: -; cdr3_nt: TGTGCCAGCAGCCTACAGGGTCCTCTTAGCACAGATACGCAGTATTTT; cdr3_aa: CASSLQGPLSTDTQYF
v_call: TRBV28; d_call: -; j_call: TRBJ1-1; clone_size: -; cdr3_nt: TGTGCCAGCACCCCTTCCTCGGGTAGAGAAGCTTTCTTT; cdr3_aa: CASTPSSGREAFF
v_call: TRBV18; d_call: -; j_call: TRBJ1-6; clone_size: -; cdr3_nt: TGTGCCAGCTCACCTGAGGCGGGGGTCCGCTATAATTCACCCCTCCACTTT; cdr3_aa: CASSPEAGVRYNSPLHF
v_call: TRBV18; d_call: TRBD2; j_call: TRBJ2-1; clone_size: -; cdr3_nt: TGTGCCAGCTCACCACCGAGTAGCGGGATGTACAATGAGCAGTTCTTC; cdr3_aa: CASSPPSSGMYNEQFF
v_call: TRBV7-6; d_call: -; j_call: TRBJ2-3; clone_size: -; cdr3_nt: TGTGCCAGCAGCTTAGACCGGAGCGGTACTAGCACAGATACGCAGTATTTT; cdr3_aa: CASSLDRSGTSTDTQYF
v_call: TRBV9; d_call: -; j_call: TRBJ2-1; clone_size: -; cdr3_nt: TGTGCCAGCAGCTCCCAGGAGGGGGGGTCTTCAAATGAGCAGTTCTTC; cdr3_aa: CASSSQEGGSSNEQFF
v_call: TRBV29-1; d_call: TRBD2; j_call: TRBJ2-7; clone_size: -; cdr3_nt: TGCAGCGTTGACCCGGGTAGCGGGAAATACGAGCAGTACTTC; cdr3_aa: CSVDPGSGKYEQYF
v_call: TRBV3-1/TRBV3-2; d_call: TRBD2; j_call: TRBJ2-1; clone_size: -; cdr3_nt: TGTGCCAGCAGCCCCCTAGCGGGAGGGCCGAGTGAGCAGTTCTTC; cdr3_aa: CASSPLAGGPSEQFF
v_call: TRBV5-8; d_call: -; j_call: TRBJ2-5; clone_size: -; cdr3_nt: TGTGCCAGCAGCTTGGGACTTCAGGGCAAGGAGACCCAGTACTTC; cdr3_aa: CASSLGLQGKETQYF
v_call: TRBV7-3; d_call: -; j_call: TRBJ1-1; clone_size: -; cdr3_nt: TGTGCCAGCAGCTTACTCGGTTCCTCCCCTGAAGCTTTCTTT; cdr3_aa: CASSLLGSSPEAFF
v_call: TRBV4-1; d_call: TRBD2; j_call: TRBJ2-1; clone_size: -; cdr3_nt: TGCGCCAGCAGCCAAGATGCCAGCGGGGGGCCCTACAATGAGCAGTTCTTC; cdr3_aa: CASSQDASGGPYNEQFF
v_call: TRBV4-1; d_call: -; j_call: TRBJ2-2; clone_size: -; cdr3_nt: TGCGCCAGCAGCCAAGTTTTAACCGGGGAGCTGTTTTTT; cdr3_aa: CASSQVLTGELFF
v_call: TRBV19; d_call: TRBD1; j_call: TRBJ2-7; clone_size: -; cdr3_nt: TGTGCCAGTAGTTTACTGGGACAGGGGGCTGACGAGCAGTACTTC; cdr3_aa: CASSLLGQGADEQYF
v_call: TRBV18; d_call: TRBD1; j_call: TRBJ2-7; clone_size: -; cdr3_nt: TGTGCCAGCTCACCTTCGAGTGGGACAGGGGGTTCCGAGCAGTACTTC; cdr3_aa: CASSPSSGTGGSEQYF
v_call: TRBV2; d_call: TRBD1; j_call: TRBJ2-1; clone_size: -; cdr3_nt: TGTGCCAGCAGGCAGGGGGCAGGCGGTGAGCAGTTCTTC; cdr3_aa: CASRQGAGGEQFF
v_call: TRBV11-2; d_call: -; j_call: TRBJ1-5; clone_size: -; cdr3_nt: TGTGCCAGCAGCTTAGACAGGGGACAGCCCCAGCATTTT; cdr3_aa: CASSLDRGQPQHF
v_call: TRBV9; d_call: TRBD2; j_call: TRBJ2-7; clone_size: -; cdr3_nt: TGTGCCAGCAGCCCGGGACTAGCGGGAGTCCACGAGCAGTACTTC; cdr3_aa: CASSPGLAGVHEQYF
v_call: TRBV15; d_call: -; j_call: TRBJ2-7; clone_size: -; cdr3_nt: TGTGCCACCGGACCAGGGGCCCTCAACGAGCAGTACTTC; cdr3_aa: CATGPGALNEQYF
v_call: TRBV5-5; d_call: TRBD2; j_call: TRBJ2-1; clone_size: -; cdr3_nt: TGTGCCAGCAGCAGACTAGCGGGAGTTTTTAATGAGCAGTTCTTC; cdr3_aa: CASSRLAGVFNEQFF
v_call: TRBV19; d_call: -; j_call: TRBJ1-1; clone_size: -; cdr3_nt: TGTGCCAGCCGCAGGGATGTTTGGACTGAAGCTTTCTTT; cdr3_aa: CASRRDVWTEAFF
v_call: TRBV9; d_call: -; j_call: TRBJ1-5; clone_size: -; cdr3_nt: TGTGCCAGCAGCTCTGGACAGAAAAGTCAGCCCCAGCATTTT; cdr3_aa: CASSSGQKSQPQHF
v_call: TRBV7-9; d_call: -; j_call: TRBJ2-5; clone_size: -; cdr3_nt: TGTGCCAGCAGCCCTAGCTTCGGATTTTCAGAGACCCAGTACTTC; cdr3_aa: CASSPSFGFSETQYF
v_call: TRBV6-5; d_call: -; j_call: TRBJ1-6; clone_size: -; cdr3_nt: TGTGCCAGCAGTTACGCCGACTTTAATTCACCCCTCCACTTT; cdr3_aa: CASSYADFNSPLHF
v_call: TRBV28; d_call: TRBD1; j_call: TRBJ1-5; clone_size: -; cdr3_nt: TGTGCCAGCAGTTATAGAGACAGGGTTTACAATCAGCCCCAGCATTTT; cdr3_aa: CASSYRDRVYNQPQHF
v_call: TRBV18; d_call: -; j_call: TRBJ1-6; clone_size: -; cdr3_nt: TGTGCCAGCTCAGGGGAGGATTATAATTCACCCCTCCACTTT; cdr3_aa: CASSGEDYNSPLHF
v_call: TRBV7-9; d_call: TRBD2; j_call: TRBJ2-7; clone_size: -; cdr3_nt: TGTGCCAGCAGTCCCCGGGGGACTAGCGATACCTACGAGCAGTACTTC; cdr3_aa: CASSPRGTSDTYEQYF
v_call: TRBV27; d_call: TRBD2; j_call: TRBJ2-7; clone_size: -; cdr3_nt: TGTGCCAGCAGTTTACGACTAGCGGGCGCCTACGAGCAGTACTTC; cdr3_aa: CASSLRLAGAYEQYF
v_call: TRBV10-3; d_call: -; j_call: TRBJ2-1; clone_size: -; cdr3_nt: TGTGCCAGCGAAGGACTCCTAAATGAGCAGTTCTTC; cdr3_aa: CASEGLLNEQFF
v_call: TRBV19; d_call: TRBD1; j_call: TRBJ2-7; clone_size: -; cdr3_nt: TGTGCCAGTAGTATCGGACAGGGGGGTAAGCAGTACTTC; cdr3_aa: CASSIGQGGKQYF
v_call: TRBV7-3; d_call: TRBD1; j_call: TRBJ1-1; clone_size: -; cdr3_nt: TGTGCCAGCAGCCCCTCAGGAGGGCAGGGGGCGGGAAAAGCTTTCTTT; cdr3_aa: CASSPSGGQGAGKAFF
v_call: TRBV25-1; d_call: -; j_call: TRBJ1-1; clone_size: -; cdr3_nt: TGTGCCAGCAGTGAATCAGGGGCGCACACTGAAGCTTTCTTT; cdr3_aa: CASSESGAHTEAFF
v_call: TRBV10-2; d_call: TRBD1; j_call: TRBJ2-7; clone_size: once; cdr3_nt: TGCGCCAGCGGGACAGGGGCCTCCGGAGGGAAGTACTTC; cdr3_aa: CASGTGASGGKYF
v_call: TRBV13; d_call: TRBD2; j_call: TRBJ2-5; clone_size: -; cdr3_nt: TGTGCCAGCAGCTTAGGGCGGGAGGAGACCCAGTACTTC; cdr3_aa: CASSLGREETQYF